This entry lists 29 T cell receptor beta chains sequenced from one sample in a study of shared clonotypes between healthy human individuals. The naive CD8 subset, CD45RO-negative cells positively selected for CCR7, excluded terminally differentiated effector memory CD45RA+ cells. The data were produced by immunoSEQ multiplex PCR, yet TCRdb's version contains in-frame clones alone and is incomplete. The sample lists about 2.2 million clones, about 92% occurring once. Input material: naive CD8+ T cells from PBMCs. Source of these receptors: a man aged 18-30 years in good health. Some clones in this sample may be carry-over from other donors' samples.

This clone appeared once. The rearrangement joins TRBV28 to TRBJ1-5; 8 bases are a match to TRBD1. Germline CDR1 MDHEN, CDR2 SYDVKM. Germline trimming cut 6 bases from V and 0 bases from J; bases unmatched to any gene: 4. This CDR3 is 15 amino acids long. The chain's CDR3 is CASRITGGSNQPQHF. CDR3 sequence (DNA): TGTGCCAGCAGGATAACAGGGGGTAGCAATCAGCCCCAGCATTTT.

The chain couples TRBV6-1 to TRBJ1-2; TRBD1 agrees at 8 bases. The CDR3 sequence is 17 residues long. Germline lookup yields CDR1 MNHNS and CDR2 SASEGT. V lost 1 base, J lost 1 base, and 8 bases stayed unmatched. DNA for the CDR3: TGTGCCAGCAGTGAAGGGACAGGGCTAACCTATAACTATGGCTACACCTTC. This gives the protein CASSEGTGLTYNYGYTF.

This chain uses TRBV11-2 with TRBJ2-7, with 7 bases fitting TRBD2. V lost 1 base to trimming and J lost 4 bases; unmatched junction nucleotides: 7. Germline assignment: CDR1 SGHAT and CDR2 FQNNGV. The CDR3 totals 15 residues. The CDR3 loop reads CASSLVGGGPYEQYF. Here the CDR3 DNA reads TGTGCCAGCAGCTTAGTTGGGGGAGGGCCTTACGAGCAGTACTTC.

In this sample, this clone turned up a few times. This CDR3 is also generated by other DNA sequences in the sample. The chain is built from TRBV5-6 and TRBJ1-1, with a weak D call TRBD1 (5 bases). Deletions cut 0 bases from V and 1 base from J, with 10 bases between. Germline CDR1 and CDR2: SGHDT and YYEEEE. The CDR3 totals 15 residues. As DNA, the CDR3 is TGTGCCAGCAGCTTGGCGGGTCAGGGGAACACTGAAGCTTTCTTT. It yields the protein CASSLAGQGNTEAFF.

This CDR3 is CASSHPGRLYQETQYF. In nucleotides, the CDR3 is TGTGCCAGCAGCCACCCGGGACGCTTGTACCAAGAGACCCAGTACTTC. The J gene is TRBJ2-5, the V gene TRBV7-9, with D tentatively TRBD1 or TRBD2 (5 bases each). Deletions cut 5 bases from V and 0 bases from J, with 16 bases between. The CDR3 contains 16 residues. CDR1 and CDR2 (germline): SEHNR, FQNEAQ (reference sequence).

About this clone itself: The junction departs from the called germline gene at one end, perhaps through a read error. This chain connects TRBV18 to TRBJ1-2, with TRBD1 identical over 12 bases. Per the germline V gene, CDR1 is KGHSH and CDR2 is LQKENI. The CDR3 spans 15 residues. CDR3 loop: CASSPPGQGAYGYIF. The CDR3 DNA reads TGTGCCAGCTCACCACCGGGACAGGGGGCTTATGGCTACATCTTC.

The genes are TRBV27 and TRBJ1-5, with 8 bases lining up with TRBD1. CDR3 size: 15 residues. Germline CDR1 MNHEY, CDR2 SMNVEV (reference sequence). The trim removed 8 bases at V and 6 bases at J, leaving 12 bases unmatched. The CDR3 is CASGFSTGAFQPQHF. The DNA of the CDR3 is TGTGCCAGCGGATTTTCGACAGGGGCCTTTCAGCCCCAGCATTTT.

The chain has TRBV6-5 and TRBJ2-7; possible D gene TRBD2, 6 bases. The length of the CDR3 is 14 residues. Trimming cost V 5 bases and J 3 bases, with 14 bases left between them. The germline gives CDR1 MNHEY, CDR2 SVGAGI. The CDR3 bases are TGTGCCAGCAGTCCGGGACTGGGGAACTACGAGCAGTACTTC. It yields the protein CASSPGLGNYEQYF.

The CDR3 nucleotides are TGTGCCAGCAGCGTAGGGGGAACAGGGCGGACGGCCCAGTACTTC. As protein: CASSVGGTGRTAQYF. The chain recombines TRBV9 with TRBJ2-5; D might be TRBD1 (6 bases). V lost 0 bases and J 9 bases, leaving 18 bases between the germline ends. The CDR3 is 15 residues long. Germline V gene data show CDR1 as SGDLS and CDR2 as YYNGEE.

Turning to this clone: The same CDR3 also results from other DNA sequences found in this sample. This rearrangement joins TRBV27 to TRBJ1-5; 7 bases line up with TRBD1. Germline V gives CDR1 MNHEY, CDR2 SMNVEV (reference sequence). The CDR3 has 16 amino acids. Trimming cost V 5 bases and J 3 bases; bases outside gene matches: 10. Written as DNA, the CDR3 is TGTGCCAGCAGTCCCTCGCAGGGGGAGACCAATCAGCCCCAGCATTTT. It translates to CASSPSQGETNQPQHF.

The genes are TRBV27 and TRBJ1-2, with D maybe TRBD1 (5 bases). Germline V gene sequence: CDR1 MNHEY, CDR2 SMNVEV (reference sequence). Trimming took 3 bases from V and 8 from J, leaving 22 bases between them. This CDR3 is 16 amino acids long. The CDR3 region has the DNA TGTGCCAGCAGTTTCCAGGGTTTAAATCCTGGTCAGGGCTACACCTTC. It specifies CASSFQGLNPGQGYTF.

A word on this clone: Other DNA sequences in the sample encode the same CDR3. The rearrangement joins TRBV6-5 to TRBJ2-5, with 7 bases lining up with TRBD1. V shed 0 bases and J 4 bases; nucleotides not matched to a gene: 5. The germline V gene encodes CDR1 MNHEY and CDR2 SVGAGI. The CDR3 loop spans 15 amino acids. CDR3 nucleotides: TGTGCCAGCAGTTACTCGAGAGGGGGCGGAGAGACCCAGTACTTC. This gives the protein CASSYSRGGGETQYF.

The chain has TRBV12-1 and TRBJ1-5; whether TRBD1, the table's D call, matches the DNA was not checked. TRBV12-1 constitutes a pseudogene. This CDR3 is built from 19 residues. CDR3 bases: TGTGCCAGCAGCTTCACCCGGGACAGGGGGCCGTCAGTAAGTCAGCCCCAGCATTTT. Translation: CASSFTRDRGPSVSQPQHF.

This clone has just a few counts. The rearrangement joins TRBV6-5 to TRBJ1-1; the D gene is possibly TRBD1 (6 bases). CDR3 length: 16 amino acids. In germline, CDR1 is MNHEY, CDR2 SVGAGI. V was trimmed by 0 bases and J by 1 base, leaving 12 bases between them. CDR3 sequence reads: CASSYSTYRANTEAFF. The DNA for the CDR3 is TGTGCCAGCAGTTACTCAACGTACAGGGCGAACACTGAAGCTTTCTTT.

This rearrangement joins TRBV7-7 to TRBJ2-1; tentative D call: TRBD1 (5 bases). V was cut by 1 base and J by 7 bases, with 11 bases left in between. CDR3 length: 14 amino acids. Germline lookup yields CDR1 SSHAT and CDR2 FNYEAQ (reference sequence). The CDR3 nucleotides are TGTGCCAGCAGCTTAGGTCCAGGGAAGAATGAGCAGTTCTTC. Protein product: CASSLGPGKNEQFF.

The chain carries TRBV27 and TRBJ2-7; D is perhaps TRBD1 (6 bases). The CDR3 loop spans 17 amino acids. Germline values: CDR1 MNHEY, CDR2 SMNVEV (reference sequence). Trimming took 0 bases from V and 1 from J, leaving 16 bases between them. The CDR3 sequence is CASSLSRVSGTSYEQYF. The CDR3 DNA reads TGTGCCAGCAGTTTATCCCGGGTATCGGGGACATCCTACGAGCAGTACTTC.

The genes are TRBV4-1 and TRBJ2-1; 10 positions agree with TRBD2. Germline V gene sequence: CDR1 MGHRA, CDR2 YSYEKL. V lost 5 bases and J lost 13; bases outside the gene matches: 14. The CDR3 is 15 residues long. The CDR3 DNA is TGCGCCAGCAGCACATCTATCCGGACTAGCGGAATACAGTTCTTC. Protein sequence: CASSTSIRTSGIQFF.

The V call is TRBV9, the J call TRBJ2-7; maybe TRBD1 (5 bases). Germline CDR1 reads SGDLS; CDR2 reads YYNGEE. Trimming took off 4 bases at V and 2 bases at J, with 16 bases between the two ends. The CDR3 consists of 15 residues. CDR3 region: CASSPGWGQAYEQYF. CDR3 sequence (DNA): TGTGCCAGCAGCCCCGGATGGGGCCAAGCCTACGAGCAGTACTTC.

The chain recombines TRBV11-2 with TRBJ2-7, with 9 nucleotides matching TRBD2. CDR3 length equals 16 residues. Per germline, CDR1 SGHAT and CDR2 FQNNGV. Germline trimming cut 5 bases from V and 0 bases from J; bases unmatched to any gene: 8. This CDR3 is CASSARLAVSSYEQYF. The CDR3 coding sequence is TGTGCCAGCAGCGCCCGACTAGCGGTTAGCTCCTACGAGCAGTACTTC.

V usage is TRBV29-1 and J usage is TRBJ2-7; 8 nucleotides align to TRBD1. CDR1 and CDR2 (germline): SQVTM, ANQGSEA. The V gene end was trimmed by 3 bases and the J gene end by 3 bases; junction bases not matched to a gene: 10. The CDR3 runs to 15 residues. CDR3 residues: CSVDSGQGAFYEQYF. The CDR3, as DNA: TGCAGCGTTGACTCGGGGCAGGGGGCTTTCTACGAGCAGTACTTC.

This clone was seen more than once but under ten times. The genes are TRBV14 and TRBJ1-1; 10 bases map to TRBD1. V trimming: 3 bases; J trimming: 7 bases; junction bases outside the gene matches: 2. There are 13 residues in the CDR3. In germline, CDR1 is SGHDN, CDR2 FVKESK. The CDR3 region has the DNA TGTGCCAGCAGCCACGGACAGGGGGATGAAGCTTTCTTT. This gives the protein CASSHGQGDEAFF.

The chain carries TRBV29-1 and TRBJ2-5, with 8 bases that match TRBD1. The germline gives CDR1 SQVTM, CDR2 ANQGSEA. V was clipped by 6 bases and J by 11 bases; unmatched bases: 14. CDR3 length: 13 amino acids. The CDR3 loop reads CSVQAGGFGEQYF. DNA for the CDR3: TGCAGCGTCCAAGCAGGGGGCTTCGGAGAGCAGTACTTC.

CDR3 protein: CASSEAYDRYEQYF. CDR3 nucleotide sequence: TGTGCCAGCAGTGAAGCTTATGACAGATACGAGCAGTACTTC. The V gene is TRBV2, the J gene TRBJ2-7; the D gene is possibly TRBD1 (5 bases). The CDR3 has 14 amino acids. V lost 0 bases and J lost 4, with 10 bases in between. Germline V CDR1 and CDR2: SNHLY, FYNNEI.

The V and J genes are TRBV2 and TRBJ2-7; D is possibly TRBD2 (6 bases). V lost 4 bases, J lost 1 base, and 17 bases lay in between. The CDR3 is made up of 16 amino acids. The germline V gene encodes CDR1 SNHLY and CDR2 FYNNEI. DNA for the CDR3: TGTGCCAGCAGTGGGGATCCGGGAGTCATTTCCTACGAGCAGTACTTC. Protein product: CASSGDPGVISYEQYF.

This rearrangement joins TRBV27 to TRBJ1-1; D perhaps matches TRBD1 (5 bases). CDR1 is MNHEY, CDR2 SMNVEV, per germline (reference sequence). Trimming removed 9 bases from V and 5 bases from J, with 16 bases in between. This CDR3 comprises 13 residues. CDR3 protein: CASSVGRVTEAFF. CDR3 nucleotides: TGTGCCAGTTCTGTGGGCAGGGTGACTGAAGCTTTCTTT.

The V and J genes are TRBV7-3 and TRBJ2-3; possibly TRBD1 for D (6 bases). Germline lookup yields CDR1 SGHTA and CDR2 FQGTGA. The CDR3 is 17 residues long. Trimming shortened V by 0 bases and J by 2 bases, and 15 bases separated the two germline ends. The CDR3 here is CASSLTWGQGITDTQYF. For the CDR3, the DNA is TGTGCCAGCAGCTTAACTTGGGGGCAGGGAATCACAGATACGCAGTATTTT.

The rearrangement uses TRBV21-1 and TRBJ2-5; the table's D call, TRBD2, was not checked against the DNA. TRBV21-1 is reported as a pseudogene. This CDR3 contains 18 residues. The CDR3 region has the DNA TGTGCCAGCCCTCTGGGGGGGAACGGCCAGCGGGGGCCCAGGACCCAGTACTTC. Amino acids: CASPLGGNGQRGPRTQYF.

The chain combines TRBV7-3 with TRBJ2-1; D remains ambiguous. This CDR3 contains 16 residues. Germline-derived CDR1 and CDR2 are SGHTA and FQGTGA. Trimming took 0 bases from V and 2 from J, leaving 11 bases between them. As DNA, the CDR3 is TGTGCCAGCAGCTTAACGTCCGGGTCCACCTACAATGAGCAGTTCTTC. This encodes CASSLTSGSTYNEQFF.

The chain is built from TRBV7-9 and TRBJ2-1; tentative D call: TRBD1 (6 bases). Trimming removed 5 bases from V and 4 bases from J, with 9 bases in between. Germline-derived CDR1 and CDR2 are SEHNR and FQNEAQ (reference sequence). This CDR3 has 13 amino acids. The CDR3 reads CASSKQGYNEQFF. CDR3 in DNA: TGTGCCAGCAGCAAACAGGGTTACAATGAGCAGTTCTTC.